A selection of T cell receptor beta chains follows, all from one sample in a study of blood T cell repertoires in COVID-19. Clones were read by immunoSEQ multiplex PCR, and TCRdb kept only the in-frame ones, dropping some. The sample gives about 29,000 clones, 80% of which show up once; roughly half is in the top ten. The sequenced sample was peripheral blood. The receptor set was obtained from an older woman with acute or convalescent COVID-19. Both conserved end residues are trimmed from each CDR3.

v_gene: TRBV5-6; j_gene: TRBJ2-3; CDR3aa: ASSLLAGQSFTQY
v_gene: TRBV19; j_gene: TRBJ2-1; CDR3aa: ASSIGGGQVDEQF
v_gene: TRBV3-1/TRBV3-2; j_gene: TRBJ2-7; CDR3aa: ASSQRMLWEQY
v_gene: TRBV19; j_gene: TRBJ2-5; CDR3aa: ASSIRGRETQY
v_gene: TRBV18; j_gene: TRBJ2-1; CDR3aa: ASSPIAGGLYNEQF
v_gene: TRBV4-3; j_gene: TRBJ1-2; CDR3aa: ASSQTGQNYGYT
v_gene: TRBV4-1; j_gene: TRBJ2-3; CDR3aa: ASSHPQNRVREDTQY
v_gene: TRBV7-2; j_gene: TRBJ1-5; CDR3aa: ASSPGGRGQPQH
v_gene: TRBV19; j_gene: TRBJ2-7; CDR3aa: ASSIEDRGFAYEQY
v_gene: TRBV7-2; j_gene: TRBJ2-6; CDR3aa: ASSLAFGGGANVLT
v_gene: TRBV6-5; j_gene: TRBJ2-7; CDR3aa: ASMTSGRTSYEQY
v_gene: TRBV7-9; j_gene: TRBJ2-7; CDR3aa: ASSLVGTGTYEQY
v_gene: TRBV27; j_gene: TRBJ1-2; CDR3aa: ASSFWGQGADGYT
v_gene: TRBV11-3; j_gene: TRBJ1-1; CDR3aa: ASSARQGTEAF
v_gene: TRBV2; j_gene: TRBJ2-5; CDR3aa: ASNVAGALQETQY
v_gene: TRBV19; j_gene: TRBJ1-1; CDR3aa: ASSLRTGGAPEAF
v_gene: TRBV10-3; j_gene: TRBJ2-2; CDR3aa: AISRGGADTGELF
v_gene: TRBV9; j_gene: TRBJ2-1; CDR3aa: ASSVGPGGRGPYNEQF
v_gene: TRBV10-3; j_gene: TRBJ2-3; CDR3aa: AISGLATGTDTQY
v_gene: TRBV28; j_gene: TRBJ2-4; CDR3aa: ASTHEVSKNIQY
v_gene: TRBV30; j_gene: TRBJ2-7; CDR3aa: AWMQTETYEQY
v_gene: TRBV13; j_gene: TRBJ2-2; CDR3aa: ASSSRENTGELF
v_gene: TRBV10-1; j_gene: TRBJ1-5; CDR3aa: ASCGQVYSNQPQH
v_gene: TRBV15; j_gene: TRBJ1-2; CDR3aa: ATSRRGQKINYGYT
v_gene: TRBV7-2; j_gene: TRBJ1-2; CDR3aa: ASSWGQGMDGYT
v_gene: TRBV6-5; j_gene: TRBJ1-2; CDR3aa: ASSLRQGAGYT
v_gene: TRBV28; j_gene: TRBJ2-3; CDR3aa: ASSHGTFTDTQY
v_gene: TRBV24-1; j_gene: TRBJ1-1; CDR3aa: ATSEGQGVGEAF
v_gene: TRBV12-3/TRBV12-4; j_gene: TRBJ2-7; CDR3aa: ASSQRQGAEQY
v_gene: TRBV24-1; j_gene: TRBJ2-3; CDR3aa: ATSDFGGADTQY
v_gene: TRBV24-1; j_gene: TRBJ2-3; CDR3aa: ATSDLQGPTDTQY
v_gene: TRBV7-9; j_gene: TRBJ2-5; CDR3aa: ASSYGLGQETQY
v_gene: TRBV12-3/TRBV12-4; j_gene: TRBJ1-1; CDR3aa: ASSLTRDTEAF
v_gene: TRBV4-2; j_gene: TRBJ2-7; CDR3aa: ASSRNLENEQY
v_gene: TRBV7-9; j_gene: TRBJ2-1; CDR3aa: ASSPPGLSYNEQF
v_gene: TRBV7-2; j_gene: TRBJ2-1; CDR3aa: ASSSRGGFYNEQF
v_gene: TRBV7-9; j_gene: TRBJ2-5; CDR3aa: ASSLDRGLRETQY
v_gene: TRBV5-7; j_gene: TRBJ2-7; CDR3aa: ASSTDRNSYEQY